This T cell receptor beta chain was identified in a study of T cells in tumors after PD-1 blockade. On the study more broadly: Treatment was either pembrolizumab 200 mg every 3 weeks or cemiplimab 350 mg every 2 weeks. Some patients also took daily vismodegib 150 mg during anti-PD-1 treatment.

A note on this clone: Antigen: not known.

CDR1 is SGHDT and CDR2 is YYEEEE in the germline V gene. This CDR3 is 13 amino acids long. Trimming pared 3 bases from V and 3 bases from J, leaving 10 bases between. Study-level findings and limits: About 45% of tumor TCR clonotypes were also found in blood.

Produced via immunoSEQ multiplex PCR; TCRdb's table is partial and in-frame only. The table lists about 63,000 clones, 74% of them singletons, with 4.7% in the top ten. Sequenced here: PBMCs, sampled after anti-PD-1 treatment. The genes are TRBV5-6 and TRBJ2-7; D not certain. The origin of this receptor is a human donor with basal cell carcinoma. CDR3 amino acids: CASSSDLLYEQYF. Written as DNA, the CDR3 is TGTGCCAGCAGCTCAGACTTACTCTACGAGCAGTACTTC.